These 22 T cell receptor beta chains share one sample of origin, sequenced in a study of T-cell memory formation after mild COVID-19 (dated by TCRdb to the early 2020s). The method was 5' RACE. TCRdb records Illumina NovaSeq 6000 as the sequencer. In-frame beta chains were kept once TCRdb had trimmed the public reads at Q25 with fastp and called clones with MiXCR. Every distinct CDR3 protein forms one entry, paired with its most common genes and DNA. Across this sample there are around 200,000 distinct CDR3 sequences, with 20% to 25% seen only once. The ten largest clonotypes hold approximately 22% of the sample. The sequencing input was PBMCs or a T cell subset sorted from them (not recorded which). All receptors derive from an adult woman who had mild COVID-19 (a few samples of this study predate the infection). The sample titles of this study are shuffled in the database, so cell type and time point are left out; the donor was told from shared clones.

The chain employs TRBV5-1 and TRBJ2-1; 11 nucleotides line up with TRBD2. CDR1 and CDR2 (germline): SGHRS, YFSETQ. This CDR3 is built from 16 residues. V was clipped by 0 bases and J by 8 bases; unmatched bases: 7. CDR3 in amino acids: CASSLVASGGPHEQFF. The CDR3 bases are TGCGCCAGCAGCTTGGTGGCTAGCGGGGGGCCCCATGAGCAGTTCTTC.

This clonotype has a handful of counts. The chain joins TRBV24-1 to TRBJ2-7, with a weak D call TRBD1 (6 bases). Germline V gene lookup returns CDR1 KGHDR and CDR2 SFDVKD. Trimming left V 4 bases short and J 3 bases short, with 15 bases between. The CDR3 covers 15 residues. In nucleotides, the CDR3 is TGTGCCACCAGTGACCCCGTTACAGGGAACTACGAGCAGTACTTC. As protein: CATSDPVTGNYEQYF.

This clonotype has just a few counts. V and J are TRBV7-9 and TRBJ2-1; D is unclear. Trimming pared 0 bases from V and 7 bases from J, leaving 4 bases between. The CDR3 sequence is 12 residues long. Germline V lookup: CDR1 SEHNR, CDR2 FQNEAQ (reference sequence). The CDR3 DNA reads as TGTGCCAGCAGCTTAGCCGTTAATGAGCAGTTCTTC. It translates to CASSLAVNEQFF.

The chain is built from TRBV12-5 and TRBJ2-1; either TRBD1 or TRBD2 may fit D (5 bases each). The CDR3 has 13 residues. Germline-derived CDR1 and CDR2 are LGHNT and FRNRAP. V lost 0 bases and J lost 9, with 9 bases in between. CDR3 in DNA: TGTGCTAGTGGTTTGGTACTTGGGGGTGAGCAGTTCTTC. It encodes CASGLVLGGEQFF.

This clonotype was seen more than once but under ten times. The chain links TRBV7-6 to TRBJ1-2; a possible D gene is TRBD1 (6 bases). V lost 5 bases and J lost 4, with 14 bases in between. Germline V gives CDR1 SGHVS, CDR2 FNYEAQ. The CDR3 contains 14 residues. CDR3 nucleotide sequence: TGTGCCAGCAGCCCACAGGGATCGGTCTATGGCTACACCTTC. This sequence encodes CASSPQGSVYGYTF.

This chain connects TRBV20-1 to TRBJ2-1, with TRBD2 matching over 14 bases. CDR1 DFQATT and CDR2 SNEGSKA come from the germline V gene (reference sequence). V lost 6 bases to trimming and J lost 8 bases; unmatched junction nucleotides: 9. CDR3 size: 15 residues. The CDR3 coding sequence is TGCAGTGCCAGTAAGACTAGCGGGAGGGACGATGAGCAGTTCTTC. It specifies CSASKTSGRDDEQFF.

The CDR3 reads CASSEVGGRSYEQYF. CDR3 bases: TGTGCCAGCAGTGAAGTCGGGGGGCGTAGCTACGAGCAGTACTTC. This chain joins TRBV6-1 and TRBJ2-7, with a possible D match to TRBD2 (7 bases). The CDR3 contains 15 residues. Per the germline V gene, CDR1 is MNHNS and CDR2 is SASEGT. The V end was cut by 1 base, the J end by 3 bases, with 13 bases between.

This clonotype was picked up a small number of times. The chain employs TRBV5-6 and TRBJ2-7, with 9 bases lining up with TRBD1. The V gene's germline CDR1 is SGHDT and CDR2 YYEEEE. The CDR3 is 14 residues long. The ends lost 0 bases at V and 9 bases at J; junction bases unmatched: 7. Written as DNA, the CDR3 is TGTGCCAGCAGCTTGGTGGGACAGGGTGAAGGGCAGTACTTC. This codes for CASSLVGQGEGQYF.

This clonotype was recorded a few times. V gene TRBV10-2 combines with J gene TRBJ2-3; possibly TRBD1 or TRBD2 for D (7 bases each). The CDR3 covers 15 residues. Germline values: CDR1 WSHSY, CDR2 SAAADI. Trimming pared 3 bases from V and 3 bases from J, leaving 13 bases between. The CDR3 nucleotides read TGCGCCAGCAGTGACCGAGCGGGACAGACAGATACGCAGTATTTT. Its translation is CASSDRAGQTDTQYF.

The chain combines TRBV12-3 or TRBV12-4 with TRBJ2-6; 10 bases map to TRBD1. V shed 7 bases, J shed 0 bases, and the junction held 21 bases outside the gene matches. The CDR3 totals 22 residues. This CDR3 reads CASKRTSRTAGQGLSGANVLTF. DNA for the CDR3: TGTGCCAGCAAACGCACCTCCCGCACCGCGGGACAGGGGCTCTCTGGGGCCAACGTCCTGACTTTC.

The chain carries TRBV9 and TRBJ2-3; 9 nucleotides line up with TRBD2. This CDR3 is built from 16 residues. Looked up from germline, CDR1 is SGDLS and CDR2 is YYNGEE. With 3 bases clipped from V and 4 bases from J, the junction kept 9 bases outside the gene matches. CDR3 in DNA: TGTGCCAGCAGCGACCCGAGAGCGGGAGGCGCAGATACGCAGTATTTT. Protein sequence: CASSDPRAGGADTQYF. The full variable domain, its missing parts supplied by reference TRBV9 and TRBJ2-3, is DSGVTQTPKHLITATGQRVTLRCSPRSGDLSVYWYQQSLDQGLQFLIQYYNGEERAKGNILERFSAQQFPDLHSELNLSSLELGDSALYFCASSDPRAGGADTQYFGPGTRLTVL.

This clonotype has a handful of counts. The chain is built from TRBV9 and TRBJ2-3, with 8 bases aligning to TRBD1. V trimming: 4 bases; J trimming: 4 bases; junction bases outside the gene matches: 11. CDR3 length: 16 residues. CDR1 is SGDLS, CDR2 YYNGEE, per germline. The CDR3: CASSPFAGQGSDTQYF. Written as DNA, the CDR3 is TGTGCCAGCAGCCCATTCGCAGGACAGGGATCAGATACGCAGTATTTT.

This clonotype has only a few counts. The V and J genes are TRBV7-9 and TRBJ2-5; D not certain. Between the trimmed V and J ends, which lost 5 bases and 2 bases, there was a span of 18 bases. CDR3 size: 16 residues. Per the germline V gene, CDR1 is SEHNR and CDR2 is FQNEAQ (reference sequence). The CDR3 spells CASSPPGGPIQETQYF. The CDR3 nucleotides read TGTGCCAGCAGCCCCCCGGGTGGTCCCATTCAAGAGACCCAGTACTTC.

This chain links TRBV9 with TRBJ2-1, with D perhaps TRBD1 or TRBD2 (5 bases each). V dropped 5 bases and J dropped 7 bases, with 16 bases sitting between them. There are 14 residues in the CDR3. The germline CDR1 and CDR2 sequences are SGDLS and YYNGEE. The CDR3 DNA sequence: TGTGCCAGCAGTGATCCGGGACGGAATAATGAGCAGTTCTTC. Its translation: CASSDPGRNNEQFF.

This clonotype was counted a few times. This sequence joins TRBV29-1 and TRBJ2-7, with 8 bases matching TRBD2. This CDR3 is 13 amino acids long. Trimming at V came to 3 bases and at J to 2 bases, leaving 3 bases not matched to a gene. Germline V gives CDR1 SQVTM, CDR2 ANQGSEA. CDR3 DNA sequence: TGCAGCGTTGACGGGGGGGAAGCCTACGAGCAGTACTTC. Amino acid sequence: CSVDGGEAYEQYF.

This chain connects TRBV29-1 to TRBJ2-7; TRBD2 might be the D (6 bases). Germline CDR1 is SQVTM and CDR2 is ANQGSEA. The CDR3 covers 14 residues. V lost 2 bases, J lost 2 bases, and 13 bases lay in between. CDR3 nucleotide sequence: TGCAGCGTTGAAATTAGAGGACTACCCTACGAGCAGTACTTC. Translated, it gives CSVEIRGLPYEQYF.

This clonotype occurred a few times. The chain links TRBV9 to TRBJ1-1; 11 nucleotides align to TRBD1. Germline loops: CDR1 SGDLS, CDR2 YYNGEE. V shed 5 bases and J 5 bases; nucleotides not matched to a gene: 5. This CDR3 contains 14 residues. The CDR3 coding sequence is TGTGCCAGCAGAAGGACAGGGGGCGGAACTGAAGCTTTCTTT. This codes for CASRRTGGGTEAFF.

This clonotype was detected a few times. This chain uses TRBV6-2 or TRBV6-3 with TRBJ2-2, with TRBD1 matching 10 bases. Germline CDR1 MNHEY, CDR2 SVGEGT. CDR3 length: 14 amino acids. The V segment lost 6 bases and the J segment 4 bases; nucleotides outside the gene matches: 2. CDR3 sequence reads: CASRGTGVTGELFF. The CDR3, as DNA: TGTGCCAGCAGAGGGACAGGGGTCACCGGGGAGCTGTTTTTT.

This clonotype was observed a handful of times. This rearrangement joins TRBV7-6 to TRBJ2-5; 8 bases match TRBD2. Trimming removed 5 bases from V and 5 bases from J; junction bases left unmatched: 10. CDR3 size: 15 residues. Germline CDR1 reads SGHVS; CDR2 reads FNYEAQ. This chain's CDR3 is CASSPYGLAEETQYF. In DNA, the CDR3 is TGTGCCAGCAGCCCCTACGGACTAGCAGAGGAGACCCAGTACTTC.

In its sample, this clonotype ranks as medium-sized. The chain links TRBV2 to TRBJ2-7, with 9 bases that match TRBD1. The CDR3 has 17 residues. Germline V gene data show CDR1 as SNHLY and CDR2 as FYNNEI. V was clipped by 4 bases and J by 6 bases; unmatched bases: 16. The CDR3 protein is CASSVKLMGQGTPEQYF. Here the CDR3 DNA reads TGTGCCAGCAGTGTAAAACTGATGGGACAGGGTACCCCCGAGCAGTACTTC.

CDR3 amino acids: CATSDLLGQQETQYF. The CDR3 nucleotides are TGTGCCACCAGTGATTTGCTCGGACAGCAAGAGACCCAGTACTTC. V and J are TRBV24-1 and TRBJ2-5; D may be TRBD1 (6 bases). Trimming stripped 0 bases from V and 2 bases from J, with 9 bases between. The CDR3 length is 15 residues. Germline-derived CDR1 and CDR2 are KGHDR and SFDVKD.

This clonotype was counted only a few times. The rearrangement joins TRBV24-1 to TRBJ1-3, with D uncertain. CDR3 length: 16 amino acids. CDR1 KGHDR and CDR2 SFDVKD come from the germline V gene. V shed 3 bases and J shed 0 bases, with 11 bases lying between them. The CDR3 sequence is CATSDPRHGSGNTIYF. The CDR3 DNA follows: TGTGCCACCAGTGATCCACGACACGGCTCTGGAAACACCATATATTTT.